This T cell receptor beta chain comes out of a study of tumor-infiltrating lymphocytes in primary liver carcinoma. Study-level points and caveats: Left bulk and unsorted, the samples did not allow CD4+ and CD8+ repertoires to be compared.

Alongside blood RNA obtained from unsorted whole blood, germline DNA was also extracted. Details on this clonotype: Its antigen is undetermined. The junction differs from germline at one of its ends, possibly a read error.

TCR beta cDNA came from 400 to 500 ng total RNA, primed with a constant-region primer. Generation of the TCR beta libraries relied on three nested multiplex PCR rounds using slightly modified ARM-PCR. From the multiplex PCR reads, TCRdb called clonotypes with MiXCR, one entry per CDR3 protein. The sample includes approximately 340,000 distinct CDR3 sequences, 65% seen only once; the top ten take 6.5%. Sequencing was done on a sample of peripheral blood. This receptor was obtained from a man in his forties with primary liver carcinoma and hepatitis B virus infection.

The CDR3 DNA follows: TGTGCCGGCAGCCTAATCTTGGGACAGGGGGCCTCAGATACGCAGTATTTT. Residues: CAGSLILGQGASDTQYF. The V call is TRBV11-2, the J call TRBJ2-3; 12 positions match TRBD1. Germline V gives CDR1 SGHAT, CDR2 FQNNGV. This CDR3 has 17 residues.